This T cell receptor beta chain is from a study of T cell repertoires in aging, cancer and after chemotherapy. The template was genomic DNA from peripheral blood, not RNA. Rearranged V-D-J TRB sequences were amplified with a mixed TRB-A/B primer pool. TCRdb analysed the multiplex PCR reads with MiXCR anew, one entry per CDR3 protein. The sample yields approximately 1,800 distinct CDR3 sequences, approximately 59% seen once. Concerning this clonotype itself: Its antigen is not identified.

This CDR3 has 13 residues. Germline CDR1 is GTSNPN and CDR2 is SVGIG (reference sequence). Trimming removed 0 bases at V and 7 bases at J, with 12 bases between. Study-wide results and limits: Hematological cancer patients had lymphoid organ infiltration that may impair thymic emigration or T cell expansion. Compared with age-matched healthy donors, untreated hematological or solid cancer patients showed higher blood TCR clonality. In cancer patients, declining TCR diversity with age involved lost richness and lost evenness. Immunological memory after chemotherapy cannot be judged from the repertoire data.

This sequence was found in a human donor with a blood cancer. Input material: blood. The chain carries TRBV30 and TRBJ2-5; D might be TRBD1 (5 bases). Here the CDR3 DNA reads TGTGCCTGGAGTGTAGGGGCCCCAGGGACCCAGTACTTC. This codes for CAWSVGAPGTQYF. Complete variable domain (other parts from reference TRBV30 and TRBJ2-5): SQTIHQWPATLVQPVGSPLSLECTVEGTSNPNLYWYRQAAGRGLQLLFYSVGIGQISSEVPQNLSASRPQDRQFILSSKKLLLSDSGFYLCAWSVGAPGTQYFGPGTRLLVL.